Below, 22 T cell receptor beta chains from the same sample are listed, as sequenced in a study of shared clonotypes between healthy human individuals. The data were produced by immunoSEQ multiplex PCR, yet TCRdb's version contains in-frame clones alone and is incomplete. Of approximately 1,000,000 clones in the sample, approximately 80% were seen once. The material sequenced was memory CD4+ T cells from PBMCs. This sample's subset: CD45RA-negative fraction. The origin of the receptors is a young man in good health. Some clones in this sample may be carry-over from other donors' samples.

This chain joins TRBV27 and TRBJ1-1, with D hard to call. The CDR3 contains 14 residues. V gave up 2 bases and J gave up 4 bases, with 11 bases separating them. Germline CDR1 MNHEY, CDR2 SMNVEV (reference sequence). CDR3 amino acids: CASSLAGVGTEAFF. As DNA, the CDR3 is TGTGCCAGCAGTTTAGCTGGGGTTGGCACTGAAGCTTTCTTT.

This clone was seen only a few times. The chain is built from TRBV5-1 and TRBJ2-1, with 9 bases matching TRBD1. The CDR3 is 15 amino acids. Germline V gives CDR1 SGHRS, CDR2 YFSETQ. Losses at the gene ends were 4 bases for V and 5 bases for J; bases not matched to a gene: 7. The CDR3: CASSQGQGDNNEQFF. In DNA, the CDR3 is TGCGCCAGCAGCCAGGGACAGGGTGATAACAATGAGCAGTTCTTC.

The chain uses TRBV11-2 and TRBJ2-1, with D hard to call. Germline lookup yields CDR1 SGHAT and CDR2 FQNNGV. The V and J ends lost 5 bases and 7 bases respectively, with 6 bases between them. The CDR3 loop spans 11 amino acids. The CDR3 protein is CASSRPNEQFF. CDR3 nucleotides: TGTGCCAGCAGCCGCCCGAATGAGCAGTTCTTC.

The CDR3 here is CASSQDVAGGEELFF. Here the CDR3 DNA reads TGCGCCAGCAGCCAAGACGTAGCGGGAGGAGAGGAGCTGTTTTTT. The chain joins TRBV4-3 to TRBJ2-2; TRBD2 agrees at 10 bases. V lost 0 bases, J lost 10 bases, and 5 bases stayed unmatched. CDR1 LGHNA and CDR2 YSLEER come from the germline V gene. This CDR3 region has 15 residues.

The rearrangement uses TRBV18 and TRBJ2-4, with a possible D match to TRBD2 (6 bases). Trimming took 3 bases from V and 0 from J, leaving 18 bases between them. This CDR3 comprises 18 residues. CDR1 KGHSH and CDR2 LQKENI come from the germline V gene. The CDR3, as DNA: TGTGCCAGCTCACCTCGTCCACGGGGGTTACCAGCCAAAAACATTCAGTACTTC. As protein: CASSPRPRGLPAKNIQYF.

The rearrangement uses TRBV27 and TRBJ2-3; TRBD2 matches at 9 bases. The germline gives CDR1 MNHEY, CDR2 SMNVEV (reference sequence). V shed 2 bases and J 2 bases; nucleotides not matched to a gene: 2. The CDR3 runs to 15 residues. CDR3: CASSLRLAATDTQYF. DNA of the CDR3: TGTGCCAGCAGTTTAAGACTAGCGGCCACAGATACGCAGTATTTT.

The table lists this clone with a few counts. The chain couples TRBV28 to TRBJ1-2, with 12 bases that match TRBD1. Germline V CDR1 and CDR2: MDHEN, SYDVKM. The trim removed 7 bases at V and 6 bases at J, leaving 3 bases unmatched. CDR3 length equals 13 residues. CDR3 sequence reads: CASTGTGGNGYTF. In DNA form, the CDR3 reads TGTGCCAGCACCGGGACAGGGGGCAATGGCTACACCTTC.

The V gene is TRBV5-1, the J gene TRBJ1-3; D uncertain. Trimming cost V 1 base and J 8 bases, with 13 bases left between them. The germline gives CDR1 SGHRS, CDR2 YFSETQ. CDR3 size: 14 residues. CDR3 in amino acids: CASSLLGLIDTIYF. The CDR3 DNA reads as TGCGCCAGCAGCTTGTTGGGGTTAATAGACACCATATATTTT.

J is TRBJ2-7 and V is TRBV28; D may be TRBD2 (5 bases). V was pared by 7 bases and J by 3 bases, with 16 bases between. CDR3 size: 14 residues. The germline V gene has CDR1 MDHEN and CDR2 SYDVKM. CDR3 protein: CASTGVAPRYEQYF. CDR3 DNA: TGTGCCAGCACTGGCGTAGCGCCACGCTACGAGCAGTACTTC.

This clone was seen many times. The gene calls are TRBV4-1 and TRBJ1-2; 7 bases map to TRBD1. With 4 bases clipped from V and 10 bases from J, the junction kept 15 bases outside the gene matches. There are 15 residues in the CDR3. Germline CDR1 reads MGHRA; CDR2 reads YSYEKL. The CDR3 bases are TGCGCCAGCAGCCGCGTTACCCCAGGGGGAATCGCCTACACCTTC. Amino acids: CASSRVTPGGIAYTF.

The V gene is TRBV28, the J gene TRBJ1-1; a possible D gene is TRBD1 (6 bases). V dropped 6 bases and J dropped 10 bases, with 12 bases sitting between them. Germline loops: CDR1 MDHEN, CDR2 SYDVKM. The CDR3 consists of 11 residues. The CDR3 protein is CASRGARAAFF. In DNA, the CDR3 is TGTGCCAGCAGGGGGGCTCGTGCAGCTTTCTTT. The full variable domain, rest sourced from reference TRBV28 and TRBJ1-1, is DVKVTQSSRYLVKRTGEKVFLECVQDMDHENMFWYRQDPGLGLRLIYFSYDVKMKEKGDIPEGYSVSREKKERFSLILESASTNQTSMYLCASRGARAAFFGQGTRLTVV.

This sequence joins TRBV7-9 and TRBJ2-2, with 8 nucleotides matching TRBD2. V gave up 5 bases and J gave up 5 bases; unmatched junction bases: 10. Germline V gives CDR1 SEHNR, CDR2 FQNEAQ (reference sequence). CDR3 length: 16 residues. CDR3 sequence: CASSRKRERGTGELFF. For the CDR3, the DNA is TGTGCCAGCAGCCGAAAGCGGGAGAGAGGGACCGGGGAGCTGTTTTTT.

The CDR3 coding sequence is TGTGCCAGCGAACAGGATAGCAATCAGCCCCAGCATTTT. Encoded protein: CASEQDSNQPQHF. V is TRBV2 and J is TRBJ1-5, with a weak D call TRBD1 (5 bases). V lost 8 bases to trimming and J lost 0 bases, with 8 bases between them. The CDR3 sequence is 13 residues long. Germline loops: CDR1 SNHLY, CDR2 FYNNEI.

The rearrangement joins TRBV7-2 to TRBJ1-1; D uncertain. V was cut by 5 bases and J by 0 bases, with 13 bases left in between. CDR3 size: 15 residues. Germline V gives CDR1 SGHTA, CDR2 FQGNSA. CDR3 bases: TGTGCCAGCAGCCTAATCGGGAGGGTGAACACTGAAGCTTTCTTT. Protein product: CASSLIGRVNTEAFF.

The CDR3 reads CASRFRTVDEQYF. Written as DNA, the CDR3 is TGTGCCAGCAGGTTTAGGACAGTCGACGAGCAGTACTTC. This chain joins TRBV2 and TRBJ2-7; D may be TRBD1 (6 bases). This CDR3 contains 13 residues. Germline loops: CDR1 SNHLY, CDR2 FYNNEI. V gave up 6 bases and J gave up 5 bases, with 14 bases separating them. Supplemented by reference TRBV2 and TRBJ2-7, the full variable domain reads EPEVTQTPSHQVTQMGQEVILRCVPISNHLYFYWYRQILGQKVEFLVSFYNNEISEKSEIFDDQFSVERPDGSNFTLKIRSTKLEDSAMYFCASRFRTVDEQYFGPGTRLTVT.

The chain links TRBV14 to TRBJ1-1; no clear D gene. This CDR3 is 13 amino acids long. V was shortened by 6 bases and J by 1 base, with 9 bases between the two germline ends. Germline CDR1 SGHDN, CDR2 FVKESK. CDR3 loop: CASRRVGNTEAFF. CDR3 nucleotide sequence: TGTGCCAGCAGGCGCGTTGGGAACACTGAAGCTTTCTTT.

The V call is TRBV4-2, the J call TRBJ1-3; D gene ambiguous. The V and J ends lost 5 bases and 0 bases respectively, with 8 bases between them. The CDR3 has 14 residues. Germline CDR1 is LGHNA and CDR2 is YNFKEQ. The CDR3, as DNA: TGTGCCAGCAGCGGTATGTCCTCTGGAAACACCATATATTTT. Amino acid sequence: CASSGMSSGNTIYF.

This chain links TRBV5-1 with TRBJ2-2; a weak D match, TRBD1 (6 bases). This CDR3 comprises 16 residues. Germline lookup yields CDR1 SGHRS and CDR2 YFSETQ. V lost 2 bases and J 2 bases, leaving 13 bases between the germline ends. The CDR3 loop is CASSLLTGTNTGELFF. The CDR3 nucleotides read TGCGCCAGCAGCTTACTTACCGGGACAAACACCGGGGAGCTGTTTTTT.

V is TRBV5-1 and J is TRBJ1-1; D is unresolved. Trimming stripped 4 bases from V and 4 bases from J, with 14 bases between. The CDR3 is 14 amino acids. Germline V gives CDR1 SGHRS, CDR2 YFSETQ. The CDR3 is CASSPTESGTEAFF. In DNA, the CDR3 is TGCGCCAGCAGCCCCACAGAAAGCGGCACTGAAGCTTTCTTT.

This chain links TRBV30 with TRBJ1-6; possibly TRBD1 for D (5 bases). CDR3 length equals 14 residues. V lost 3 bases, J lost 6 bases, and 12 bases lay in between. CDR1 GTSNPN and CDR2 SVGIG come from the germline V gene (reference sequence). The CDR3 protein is CAWRKGPLNSPLHF. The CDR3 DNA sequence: TGTGCCTGGAGGAAGGGGCCACTTAATTCACCCCTCCACTTT.

The CDR3 DNA reads as TGCGCCAGCACGACGGGAGCCGAAGAGACCCAGTACTTC. It encodes CASTTGAEETQYF. This rearrangement joins TRBV5-1 to TRBJ2-5; the D gene is possibly TRBD2 (6 bases). V was trimmed by 6 bases and J by 3 bases, leaving 12 bases between them. The CDR3 runs 13 residues. In germline, CDR1 is SGHRS, CDR2 YFSETQ.

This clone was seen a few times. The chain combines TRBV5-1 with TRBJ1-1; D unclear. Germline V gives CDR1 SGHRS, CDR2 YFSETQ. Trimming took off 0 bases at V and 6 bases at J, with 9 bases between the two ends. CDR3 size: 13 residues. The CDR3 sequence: CASSLEGSPEAFF. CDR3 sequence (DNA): TGCGCCAGCAGCTTGGAAGGGAGCCCTGAAGCTTTCTTT.